Only one count was recorded for the clone carrying this TCR beta chain. Primers included in the PCR were 60 Vbeta and 13 Jbeta primers. This table comes from immunoSEQ multiplex PCR, and its TCRdb copy is limited to in-frame clones, with some not included. The table has 120,000 to 150,000 clones, about 80% seen once. The data originate from a study of cytomegalovirus exposure and HLA in healthy donors. CDR1 is SGHTA, CDR2 FQGNSA, per germline. V dropped 1 base and J dropped 7; count of bases not matched to a gene: 3. This CDR3 spans 15 amino acids. This receptor was taken from a man aged 35-49 years in good health and CMV-seropositive. Material: PBMCs. The genes are TRBV7-2 and TRBJ1-4; 10 bases map to TRBD1. The CDR3 DNA follows: TGTGCCAGCAGCTTAGGGGGACAGGGGATTGAAAAACTGTTTTTT. This gives the protein CASSLGGQGIEKLFF.